Listed below are T cell receptor beta chains from one sample, sequenced in a study of human versus mouse CDR3 diversity and MHC coevolution. The method was immunoSEQ multiplex PCR; TCRdb's version includes in-frame clones alone and lacks a portion of them. The profile shows more than 55,000 clones, about 93% of them singletons. The sample comprised naive CD4+ T cells from blood. The source of these receptors is a person aged 60 to 70 in good health. Both conserved end residues are part of each CDR3. The D gene is left open where the match is weak. Rows give clone size only sometimes, using once, few, many, or a class for an expanded clone.

size	length	V	D	J	DNA	CDR3
-	14	TRBV29-1	TRBD2	TRBJ2-5	TGCAGCGCAGTGTCCGGACTAGCGGTTCCGGCCCAGTACTTC	CSAVSGLAVPAQYF
once	17	TRBV11-3	TRBD2	TRBJ2-7	TGTGCCAGCAGCTTACCCCAAAATAGCGGGAGAACCCGGGAGCAGTACTTC	CASSLPQNSGRTREQYF
-	14	TRBV7-8	-	TRBJ2-7	TGTGCCAGCAGCTTAGCCGGGGGAGACTACGAGCAGTACTTC	CASSLAGGDYEQYF
-	14	TRBV5-4	TRBD2	TRBJ2-5	TGTGCCAGCAGCCAGAAGCGGGATGCGGAGACCCAGTACTTC	CASSQKRDAETQYF
-	17	TRBV7-9	TRBD2	TRBJ2-1	TGTGCCAGCAGCTTAGTCCCGACTAGCGGGATCGTCGATGAGCAGTTCTTC	CASSLVPTSGIVDEQFF
few	15	TRBV10-3	-	TRBJ2-7	TGTGCCATCAGTGAAGGGGCGGGAAGCACCTACGAGCAGTACTTC	CAISEGAGSTYEQYF
-	14	TRBV9	TRBD1	TRBJ1-2	TGTGCCAGCAGCCTCCGGGCAGGGGGCCGCGGCTACACCTTC	CASSLRAGGRGYTF
-	14	TRBV9	TRBD1	TRBJ1-5	TGTGCCAGCAGCGTAGGGACAGGGGGTCAGCCCCAGCATTTT	CASSVGTGGQPQHF
-	15	TRBV5-1	-	TRBJ2-7	TGCGCCAGCAGCTTGGATGCCTGGAGCTCCTACGAGCAGTACTTC	CASSLDAWSSYEQYF
-	16	TRBV4-1	TRBD1	TRBJ1-1	TGCGCCAGCAGCCAAGAGCCGGGACAGAGGAACACTGAAGCTTTCTTT	CASSQEPGQRNTEAFF
-	14	TRBV7-2	-	TRBJ2-2	TGTGCCAGCAGCCAAATCCCGAACACCGGGGAGCTGTTTTTT	CASSQIPNTGELFF
-	14	TRBV5-1	TRBD1	TRBJ1-2	TGCGCCAGCAGCTTTACAGGGGACAACTATGGCTACACCTTC	CASSFTGDNYGYTF
-	19	TRBV7-9	-	TRBJ2-3	TGTGCCAGCAGCTCAAGGAGGTGGAGCCGCCTAGCTAGCACAGATACGCAGTATTTT	CASSSRRWSRLASTDTQYF
-	14	TRBV7-2	-	TRBJ2-1	TGTGCCAGCAGCGTAATGGGAGGTTACAATGAGCAGTTCTTC	CASSVMGGYNEQFF
-	16	TRBV7-6	TRBD2	TRBJ2-3	TGTGCCAGCACCGAAGGTAGCGGGGGCCGCACAGATACGCAGTATTTT	CASTEGSGGRTDTQYF
once	15	TRBV7-9	TRBD2	TRBJ2-7	TGTGCCAGCAGCTTAAGCGGCGGGAGCTCCTACGAGCAGTACTTC	CASSLSGGSSYEQYF
-	15	TRBV6-6	TRBD2	TRBJ2-7	TGTGCCAGCGCCTTACGAGGGAGGGAGTCCTACGAGCAGTACTTC	CASALRGRESYEQYF
-	15	TRBV7-9	TRBD1	TRBJ2-1	TGTGCCAGCAGCTTACCGGGACAGGGGGGGATTGAGCAGTTCTTC	CASSLPGQGGIEQFF
-	12	TRBV29-1	TRBD1	TRBJ2-3	TGCAGCGTTTCTGAGACAGGGGATACGCAGTATTTT	CSVSETGDTQYF
-	15	TRBV6-5	TRBD2	TRBJ2-7	TGTGCCAGCAGTATCCCTAGCGGGAGGGCCTGGGAGCAGTACTTC	CASSIPSGRAWEQYF
-	13	TRBV5-1	-	TRBJ1-5	TGCGCCAGCAGCTTGACATCCAATCAGCCCCAGCATTTT	CASSLTSNQPQHF
-	15	TRBV6-5	TRBD2	TRBJ2-7	TGTGCCAGCAGCCGACTAGCGGCCCCAAACTACGAGCGGTACTTC	CASSRLAAPNYERYF
-	19	TRBV7-9	TRBD2	TRBJ2-5	TGTGCCAGCAGCTTAGATCGGAGACTAGCGGAGATTACCTACGTTGAGCAGTACTTC	CASSLDRRLAEITYVEQYF
-	15	TRBV4-1	-	TRBJ2-2	TGCGCCAGCAGCCAACCCGGGTACCTCGGGGGGGAGCTGTTTTTT	CASSQPGYLGGELFF
once	13	TRBV14	-	TRBJ2-5	TGTGCCAGCAGCCAAGTTTCGGGTGAGACCCAGTACTTC	CASSQVSGETQYF
-	17	TRBV4-1	-	TRBJ2-3	TGCGCCAGCAGCCAAGAGGGTCCGTGGGGAGGAACAGATACGCAGTATTTT	CASSQEGPWGGTDTQYF
-	13	TRBV2	TRBD1	TRBJ2-3	TGTGCCACCAAGGGGGCAGGGACAGATACGCAGTATTTT	CATKGAGTDTQYF
-	17	TRBV7-2	TRBD1	TRBJ1-2	TGTGCCAGCAGCTTAGCGGGACAGGCCGAGCGCGTCTATGGCTACACCTTC	CASSLAGQAERVYGYTF
-	13	TRBV25-1	-	TRBJ1-2	TGTGCCAGCAGTGATGGAGGGAACTATGGCTACACCTTC	CASSDGGNYGYTF
few	13	TRBV2	-	TRBJ1-4	TGTGCCAGCAGTGAAACAGGGAATGAAAAACTGTTTTTT	CASSETGNEKLFF
-	17	TRBV5-1	-	TRBJ2-7	TGCGCCAGCAGCCTCCCCCTCTTGGCGGGAACGGGGTACGAGCAGTACTTC	CASSLPLLAGTGYEQYF
-	16	TRBV9	-	TRBJ1-1	TGTGCCAGCAGCGTAGACGAGGGGACAACGAGAACTGAAGCTTTCTTT	CASSVDEGTTRTEAFF
-	15	TRBV6-5	-	TRBJ2-7	TGTGCCAGCAGTAGGTGGGGGATGGGGGGCTACGAGCAGTACTTC	CASSRWGMGGYEQYF
-	14	TRBV12-5	-	TRBJ2-1	TGTGCTAGTGCGCGGGGGCCAGCAGAAGGGGAGCAGTTCTTC	CASARGPAEGEQFF
-	15	TRBV7-3	TRBD2	TRBJ2-1	TGTGCCAGCAGCCCTCTAGCGGCGTCCTCCAATGAGCAGTTCTTC	CASSPLAASSNEQFF
-	15	TRBV11-2	-	TRBJ2-1	TGTGCCAGCAGCTTAGGAGTTCGACTCTACAATGAGCAGTTCTTC	CASSLGVRLYNEQFF
-	13	TRBV11-3	-	TRBJ1-2	TGTGCCAGCAGCTTAGGACGGCTAGATGGCTACACCTTC	CASSLGRLDGYTF
-	16	TRBV7-9	-	TRBJ1-1	TGTGCCAGCAGCCCACAGCGACAGCTAATGAACACTGAAGCTTTCTTT	CASSPQRQLMNTEAFF
-	15	TRBV19	TRBD1	TRBJ1-5	TGTGCCAGTAGCACGACAGGGGGTACCAATCAGCCCCAGCATTTT	CASSTTGGTNQPQHF
-	14	TRBV6-5	-	TRBJ2-7	TGTGCCAGCGTAGGCCGAACTAGAGGTTACGAGCAGTACTTC	CASVGRTRGYEQYF
-	15	TRBV9	TRBD2	TRBJ2-7	TGTGCCAGCAGTACCGGGACTAGCGGTTCCTACGAGCAGTACTTC	CASSTGTSGSYEQYF
few	14	TRBV19	TRBD1	TRBJ2-7	TGTGCCAGTAGTATGCGAGGGGGCGACTACGAGCAGTACTTC	CASSMRGGDYEQYF
-	15	TRBV18	-	TRBJ2-3	TGTGCCAGCTCACCCCTAGGACAGAGCACAGATACGCAGTATTTT	CASSPLGQSTDTQYF
-	13	TRBV7-6	-	TRBJ1-5	TGTGCCAGCAGCTTAGGGGGCAGTCAGCCCCAGCATTTT	CASSLGGSQPQHF
-	15	TRBV11-2	-	TRBJ2-7	TGTGCCAGCAGCTTGATCGCGGAGAGCTCCTACGAGCAGTACTTC	CASSLIAESSYEQYF
-	18	TRBV19	TRBD1	TRBJ1-5	TGTGCCAGTACTCGTGGGGGACAGGGGGCGGGGGGCAATCAGCCCCAGCATTTT	CASTRGGQGAGGNQPQHF
-	14	TRBV6-5	TRBD1	TRBJ1-4	TGTGCCAGCACCCGGACAGGGAGTAATGAAAAACTGTTTTTT	CASTRTGSNEKLFF
-	16	TRBV4-2	-	TRBJ2-5	TGTGCCAGCAGCCAAGCTTGGGAGTATGGGGGAGGGACCCAGTACTTC	CASSQAWEYGGGTQYF
-	16	TRBV7-8	TRBD1	TRBJ1-4	TGTGCCAGCAGCCAGGACAGGGGGCCACCTAATGAAAAACTGTTTTTT	CASSQDRGPPNEKLFF
-	10	TRBV29-1	-	TRBJ1-2	TGCAGCGTTGACGGGGGAGGCTACACCTTC	CSVDGGGYTF
-	15	TRBV7-6	TRBD1	TRBJ2-5	TGTGCCAGCAGCCCGACCGGGACAGGGCAAGAGACCCAGTACTTC	CASSPTGTGQETQYF
-	14	TRBV5-1	-	TRBJ1-5	TGCGCCAGCAGCACGGACAGCGTCAATCAGCCCCAGCATTTT	CASSTDSVNQPQHF
-	16	TRBV6-5	TRBD2	TRBJ2-1	TGTGCCAGCCGTTGGAATAGCGGGAACTCCTACAATGAGCAGTTCTTC	CASRWNSGNSYNEQFF
-	17	TRBV14	-	TRBJ2-3	TGTGCCAGCAGCCAAGGGAACCGGGACTGGGGACCAGATACGCAGTATTTT	CASSQGNRDWGPDTQYF
once	15	TRBV6-5	-	TRBJ1-2	TGTGCCAGCAGTTACTCGAGCCCGGTAAACTATGGCTACACCTTC	CASSYSSPVNYGYTF
-	14	TRBV5-1	TRBD1	TRBJ1-5	TGCGCCAGCAGCTTGACAGGGGGAGGACAGCCCCAGCATTTT	CASSLTGGGQPQHF
once	16	TRBV19	-	TRBJ2-2	TGTGCCAGTAGTTTGGAGGGTCCCCGGTACACCGGGGAGCTGTTTTTT	CASSLEGPRYTGELFF
once	15	TRBV7-9	TRBD1	TRBJ2-1	TGTGCCAGCAGCTTTAGGACAGGGGGATTCAATGAGCAGTTCTTC	CASSFRTGGFNEQFF
-	16	TRBV2	-	TRBJ2-5	TGTGCCAGCAACGCGGGCGGGAACGGGCCAGTAAAGACCCAGTACTTC	CASNAGGNGPVKTQYF
-	15	TRBV7-9	-	TRBJ2-4	TGTGCCAGCAGCTTAGGGGGGTCAGGGGAAAACATTCAGTACTTC	CASSLGGSGENIQYF